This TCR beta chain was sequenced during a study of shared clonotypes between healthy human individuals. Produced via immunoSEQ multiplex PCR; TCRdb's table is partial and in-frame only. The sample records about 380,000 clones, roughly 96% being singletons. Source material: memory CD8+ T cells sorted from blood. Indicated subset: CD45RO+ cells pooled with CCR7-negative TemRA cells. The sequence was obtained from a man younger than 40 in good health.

The CDR3 DNA reads as TGTGCCTGGAGTGTAGGACCGAACACCGGGGAGCTGTTTTTT. This gives the protein CAWSVGPNTGELFF. V is TRBV30 and J is TRBJ2-2; D call uncertain. Trimming took 0 bases from V and 0 from J, leaving 5 bases between them. The CDR3 has 14 residues. Germline CDR1 reads GTSNPN; CDR2 reads SVGIG (reference sequence).